One and the same sample provided the 26 T cell receptor beta chains below, sequenced in a study of blood T cells in healthy people across ages. The use of a sample-barcoded 5' primer and a J-beta primer mix characterized a second PCR of roughly 7 to 11 cycles. MiXCR, applied by TCRdb to the 5' RACE reads, yields one record per CDR3 protein. The table shows 750,000 to 1,000,000 distinct CDR3 sequences, with about 27% occurring only once. The sample was also reused in another study, on T cells of mothers and their children.

The sequencing sample was made of blood. These receptors all come from a middle-aged woman in good health.

In this sample, this clonotype turned up a few times. A much larger clone is a single base away; this may be a read error. The chain recombines TRBV7-2 with TRBJ1-2; 10 nucleotides agree with TRBD1. Per germline, CDR1 SGHTA and CDR2 FQGNSA. The CDR3 covers 16 residues. The junction had 11 bases not matched to a gene; V was cut back by 5 bases and J by 5 bases. CDR3 sequence reads: CASSSLGGQGFYGYTF. The CDR3 region has the DNA TGTGCCAGCAGCAGTTTGGGGGGACAGGGGTTTTATGGCTACACCTTC.

V usage is TRBV3-1 and J usage is TRBJ2-1; TRBD2 matches 14 bases. CDR3 length equals 18 residues. Trimming cost V 1 base and J 10 bases; bases outside gene matches: 12. Germline CDR1 LGHDT, CDR2 YNNKEL (reference sequence). The chain's CDR3 is CASSQVPSTSGRAREQFF. For the CDR3, the DNA is TGTGCCAGCAGCCAAGTTCCCTCGACTAGCGGGAGGGCCAGAGAGCAGTTCTTC.

V usage is TRBV29-1 and J usage is TRBJ2-5; perhaps TRBD2 as D (6 bases). This CDR3 contains 13 residues. Germline CDR1 and CDR2: SQVTM and ANQGSEA. V gave up 3 bases and J gave up 5 bases, with 13 bases separating them. CDR3 bases: TGCAGCGTTGAGGAGGGAATGGGGGAGACCCAGTACTTC. Translation gives CSVEEGMGETQYF.

In this sample, this clonotype turned up a few times. The V call is TRBV29-1, the J call TRBJ1-2, with D tentatively TRBD1 (5 bases). Germline CDR1 reads SQVTM; CDR2 reads ANQGSEA. V was shortened by 6 bases and J by 0 bases, with 14 bases between the two germline ends. CDR3 length: 14 amino acids. CDR3 coding DNA: TGCAGCGTCACCGGGACCTTAGCTAACTATGGCTACACCTTC. It translates to CSVTGTLANYGYTF.

This clonotype occurred a few times. V is TRBV7-9 and J is TRBJ2-5, with TRBD1 identical over 7 bases. Germline V CDR1 and CDR2: SEHNR, FQNEAQ (reference sequence). V gave up 7 bases and J gave up 1 base; unmatched junction bases: 6. The length of the CDR3 is 14 residues. CDR3 in amino acids: CASTKQGTQETQYF. The CDR3 DNA is TGTGCCAGCACAAAACAGGGGACCCAAGAGACCCAGTACTTC.

Comment on this clonotype: A read error may produce the germline difference seen at one junction end. This chain uses TRBV5-4 with TRBJ2-1; 7 bases are shared with TRBD1. Germline CDR1 and CDR2: SGHNT and YYREEE (reference sequence). The CDR3 length is 16 residues. The CDR3 bases are TGTGCCAGCAGCTTGGAGGACAGGTTCTCCCACAATGAGCAGTTCTTC. It yields the protein CASSLEDRFSHNEQFF.

Comment on this clonotype: Compared with germline, one end of the junction differs, possibly owing to a read error. V and J are TRBV7-7 and TRBJ1-1; no reliable D call. Per the germline V gene, CDR1 is SSHAT and CDR2 is FNYEAQ (reference sequence). CDR3 length: 13 residues. The CDR3 protein is CASSLDANTEAFF. The CDR3 DNA reads as TGTGCTAGCAGCCTGGACGCGAACACTGAAGCTTTCTTT.

The CDR3 protein is CASSYSGSGILTEAFF. The CDR3 nucleotides are TGTGCCAGCAGTTACTCGGGGTCCGGGATTTTGACTGAAGCTTTCTTT. The V call is TRBV6-5, the J call TRBJ1-1; no definite D call. The CDR3 is made up of 16 amino acids. Germline loops: CDR1 MNHEY, CDR2 SVGAGI. V lost 0 bases, J lost 5 bases, and 16 bases lay in between.

The V and J genes are TRBV19 and TRBJ2-1; TRBD1 is a possible D gene (6 bases). This CDR3 is built from 16 residues. Germline assignment: CDR1 LNHDA and CDR2 SQIVND (reference sequence). Trimming shortened V by 3 bases and J by 6 bases, and 18 bases separated the two germline ends. The CDR3 DNA follows: TGTGCCAGTAGTATTTGGCAGGGGTTTATGGGCAATGAGCAGTTCTTC. Translation gives CASSIWQGFMGNEQFF.

This clonotype occurred many times. V is TRBV20-1 and J is TRBJ1-2; D unclear. Germline CDR1 reads DFQATT; CDR2 reads SNEGSKA (reference sequence). The ends were cut back, 0 bases at V and 2 bases at J, with 10 bases in the middle. This CDR3 is built from 14 residues. CDR3 sequence: CSAREDLGNYGYTF. CDR3 nucleotide sequence: TGCAGTGCTAGAGAAGACCTGGGGAACTATGGCTACACCTTC.

A note on this clonotype: A much bigger clone sits one base away, suggesting this may be a read error. This chain connects TRBV20-1 to TRBJ2-1; 13 nucleotides align to TRBD2. V shed 6 bases and J 13 bases; nucleotides not matched to a gene: 9. The CDR3 contains 13 residues. The V gene's germline CDR1 is DFQATT and CDR2 SNEGSKA (reference sequence). The CDR3 sequence: CSARLAGGKTQFF. The CDR3 DNA follows: TGCAGTGCGAGACTAGCGGGGGGCAAGACCCAGTTCTTC.

The chain has TRBV3-1 and TRBJ2-5; D is uncertain. CDR1 and CDR2 from the germline V gene are LGHDT and YNNKEL (reference sequence). This CDR3 region has 12 residues. V lost 2 bases, J lost 4 bases, and 5 bases lay in between. CDR3: CASSQITETQYF. The CDR3, as DNA: TGTGCCAGCAGCCAAATCACAGAGACCCAGTACTTC.

The V call is TRBV9, the J call TRBJ2-1, with 9 nucleotides matching TRBD2. CDR1 and CDR2 from the germline V gene are SGDLS and YYNGEE. V lost 5 bases, J lost 12 bases, and 9 bases stayed unmatched. The CDR3 contains 13 residues. CDR3 in DNA: TGTGCCAGCAGTAGCGGGGGCATAGGGGGGCAGTTCTTC. This codes for CASSSGGIGGQFF.

J is TRBJ2-7 and V is TRBV5-1; TRBD1 or TRBD2 may be the D gene (5 bases each). From germline, CDR1 is SGHRS and CDR2 YFSETQ. V shed 2 bases and J shed 0 bases, with 15 bases lying between them. CDR3 length: 16 residues. CDR3 protein: CASSFVPGPSSYEQYF. CDR3 coding DNA: TGCGCCAGCAGCTTTGTTCCGGGGCCGAGCTCCTACGAGCAGTACTTC.

This clonotype was counted many times. The rearrangement links TRBV5-6 to TRBJ2-7; D tentatively fits TRBD1 or TRBD2 (5 bases each). The CDR3 consists of 17 residues. Germline CDR1 and CDR2: SGHDT and YYEEEE. Trimming stripped 1 base from V and 1 base from J, with 18 bases between. The CDR3 sequence: CASSLPPPGRISYEQYF. In DNA, the CDR3 is TGTGCCAGCAGCTTGCCCCCCCCGGGACGGATATCCTACGAGCAGTACTTC.

The genes are TRBV29-1 and TRBJ2-7, with TRBD1 matching over 8 bases. The ends lost 1 base at V and 4 bases at J; junction bases unmatched: 12. Germline V gives CDR1 SQVTM, CDR2 ANQGSEA. The CDR3 runs to 16 residues. This CDR3 reads CSVEGMAGGASYEQYF. The CDR3 DNA sequence: TGCAGCGTTGAAGGGATGGCAGGGGGCGCCTCTTACGAGCAGTACTTC.

The chain links TRBV20-1 to TRBJ2-3; maybe TRBD2 (6 bases). Trimming took 5 bases from V and 3 from J, leaving 15 bases between them. The V gene's germline CDR1 is DFQATT and CDR2 SNEGSKA (reference sequence). This CDR3 region has 14 residues. The CDR3 is CSAHSSVITDTQYF. In nucleotides, the CDR3 is TGCAGTGCTCACTCTAGCGTTATAACAGATACGCAGTATTTT.

The rearrangement links TRBV19 to TRBJ1-5; D not resolved. CDR1 is LNHDA and CDR2 is SQIVND in the germline V gene (reference sequence). The CDR3 runs to 13 residues. Deletions cut 5 bases from V and 3 bases from J, with 8 bases between. The CDR3 spells CASSAGNNQPQHF. The CDR3 bases are TGTGCCAGTAGTGCCGGGAACAATCAGCCCCAGCATTTT. Supplemented by reference TRBV19 and TRBJ1-5, the full variable domain reads DGGITQSPKYLFRKEGQNVTLSCEQNLNHDAMYWYRQDPGQGLRLIYYSQIVNDFQKGDIAEGYSVSREKKESFPLTVTSAQKNPTAFYLCASSAGNNQPQHFGDGTRLSIL.

This clonotype was seen many times. The chain couples TRBV9 to TRBJ2-1; the D is unclear. Germline CDR1 and CDR2: SGDLS and YYNGEE. The V and J ends lost 4 bases and 4 bases respectively, with 15 bases between them. The CDR3 covers 15 residues. The DNA for the CDR3 is TGTGCCAGCAGCCCCCTGTTTGCCGGGTACAATGAGCAGTTCTTC. Residues: CASSPLFAGYNEQFF.

This clonotype was seen repeatedly, ten times or more. This rearrangement joins TRBV15 to TRBJ2-5, with 9 bases that match TRBD1. V lost 7 bases and J lost 4; bases outside the gene matches: 7. The germline V gene has CDR1 LNHNV and CDR2 YYDKDF (reference sequence). This CDR3 is built from 14 residues. CDR3 protein: CATKGTGSGETQYF. CDR3 nucleotide sequence: TGTGCCACCAAAGGGACAGGGTCGGGAGAGACCCAGTACTTC.

At least ten counts were recorded for this clonotype. The V and J genes are TRBV20-1 and TRBJ2-1, with 9 positions matching TRBD1. This CDR3 contains 15 residues. The germline CDR1 and CDR2 sequences are DFQATT and SNEGSKA (reference sequence). With V trimmed by 6 bases and J by 0 bases, 6 bases remained unmatched. In DNA form, the CDR3 reads TGCAGTGCCCTGACAGGGGGGAGCTCCTACAATGAGCAGTTCTTC. Protein: CSALTGGSSYNEQFF.

This clonotype was found many times. The rearrangement links TRBV29-1 to TRBJ1-2; 9 bases are shared with TRBD1. The CDR3 is made up of 13 amino acids. Germline V CDR1 and CDR2: SQVTM, ANQGSEA. Losses at the gene ends were 7 bases for V and 8 bases for J; bases not matched to a gene: 11. CDR3: CSAMTGGGEGYTF. CDR3 nucleotide sequence: TGCAGCGCTATGACAGGGGGTGGTGAGGGCTACACCTTC.

There are a few counts of this clonotype. The rearrangement links TRBV6-2 or TRBV6-3 to TRBJ2-4; D perhaps matches TRBD1 (7 bases). The CDR3 length is 15 residues. Trimming pared 3 bases from V and 6 bases from J, leaving 15 bases between. Germline V CDR1 and CDR2: MNHEY, SVGEGT. CDR3 nucleotide sequence: TGTGCCAGCAGTTATCAGGGGGGCCCGGGAAACATTCAGTACTTC. Translating gives CASSYQGGPGNIQYF.

The rearrangement uses TRBV9 and TRBJ2-6, with D unresolved. CDR1 and CDR2 (germline): SGDLS, YYNGEE. The CDR3 extends over 14 amino acids. V lost 4 bases and J 3 bases, leaving 8 bases between the germline ends. CDR3 in DNA: TGTGCCAGCAGCTCCATGTTTGGGGCCAACGTCCTGACTTTC. Its protein is CASSSMFGANVLTF.

The chain couples TRBV5-1 to TRBJ2-1, with a weak D call TRBD2 (7 bases). The CDR3 is 15 residues long. The V and J ends lost 0 bases and 6 bases respectively, with 13 bases between them. Per germline, CDR1 SGHRS and CDR2 YFSETQ. The CDR3 DNA reads TGCGCCAGCAGCTTGGACGGGGGGCGTCGCAATGAGCAGTTCTTC. This codes for CASSLDGGRRNEQFF.

This clonotype showed up many times. V usage is TRBV11-2 and J usage is TRBJ2-3; D perhaps matches TRBD1 (6 bases). Looked up from germline, CDR1 is SGHAT and CDR2 is FQNNGV. The CDR3 totals 16 residues. V shed 5 bases and J shed 6 bases, with 21 bases lying between them. Here the CDR3 reads CASSKQGVGIGDTQYF. CDR3 in DNA: TGTGCCAGCAGCAAACAGGGTGTTGGTATTGGGGATACGCAGTATTTT. Together with reference TRBV11-2 and TRBJ2-3, the CDR3 gives the full variable domain: EAGVAQSPRYKIIEKRQSVAFWCNPISGHATLYWYQQILGQGPKLLIQFQNNGVVDDSQLPKDRFSAERLKGVDSTLKIQPAKLEDSAVYLCASSKQGVGIGDTQYFGPGTRLTVL.